This T cell receptor (beta chain) was sequenced for a study of Ad26.COV2.S vaccination and SARS-CoV-2 variants. Study-wide results and limits: Total T cell responses may have been underestimated by the TCR breadth and depth analyses. Ad26.COV2.S recipients had broader spike-specific TCRs (P = 0.0014).

Using immunoSEQ multiplex PCR, the repertoire was profiled, and TCRdb retains in-frame clones only, with some absent. The sample yields 40,000 to 55,000 clones, roughly 80% seen once. The V and J ends lost 0 bases and 3 bases, in that order; junction bases with no gene match: 0. The CDR3 is 17 amino acids. Germline V lookup: CDR1 MRHNA, CDR2 SNTAGT. This clone was recorded a few times. What it binds is unknown. This clonotype was sampled from a human donor who had recovered from COVID-19. Sequenced material: peripheral blood, taken after recovery from COVID-19. The chain employs TRBV6-4 and TRBJ2-6, with 12 bases aligning to TRBD2. This chain's CDR3 is CASSDSTSGGGANVLTF. CDR3 nucleotides: TGTGCCAGCAGTGACTCGACTAGCGGGGGTGGGGCCAACGTCCTGACTTTC.